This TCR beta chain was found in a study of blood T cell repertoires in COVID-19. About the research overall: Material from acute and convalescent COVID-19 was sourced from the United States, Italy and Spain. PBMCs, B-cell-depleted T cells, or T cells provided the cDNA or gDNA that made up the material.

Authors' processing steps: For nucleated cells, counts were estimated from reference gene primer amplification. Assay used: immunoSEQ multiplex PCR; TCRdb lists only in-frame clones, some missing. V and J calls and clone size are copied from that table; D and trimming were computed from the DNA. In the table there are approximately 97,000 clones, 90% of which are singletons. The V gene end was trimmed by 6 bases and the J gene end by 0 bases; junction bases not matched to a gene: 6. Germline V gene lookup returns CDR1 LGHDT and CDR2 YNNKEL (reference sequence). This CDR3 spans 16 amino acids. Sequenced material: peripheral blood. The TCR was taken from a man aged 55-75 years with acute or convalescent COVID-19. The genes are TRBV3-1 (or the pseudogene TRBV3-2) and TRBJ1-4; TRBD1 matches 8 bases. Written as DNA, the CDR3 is TGTGCCAGCAGTCGACTGACAGGGGCAACTAATGAAAAACTGTTTTTT. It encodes CASSRLTGATNEKLFF.